This T cell receptor beta chain derives from a study of blood T cell repertoires in COVID-19. The trim removed 3 bases at V and 5 bases at J, leaving 7 bases unmatched. Germline lookup yields CDR1 SGHKS and CDR2 YYEKEE (reference sequence). CDR3 length: 14 amino acids. Profiling relied on immunoSEQ multiplex PCR, and the TCRdb table lists in-frame clones only, not all of them. The sample contains more than 300,000 clones, 70% to 90% of which appear only once. Researchers sorted participants into cohorts using their self-reported clinical history. Two consecutive negative NP/OP PCR tests, clearance, or resolved symptoms defined Cohort 3 recovery.

The chain links TRBV5-5 to TRBJ1-2; 7 bases fit TRBD1. The receptor was derived from a young woman who had recovered from COVID-19. Sequenced material: PBMCs or T cells enriched from blood (not recorded which). CDR3 nucleotides: TGTGCCAGCAGCTCCGATGCACAGGGGTATGGCTACACCTTC. Translated, it gives CASSSDAQGYGYTF. The whole variable domain, remainder taken from reference TRBV5-5 and TRBJ1-2, is DAGVTQSPTHLIKTRGQQVTLRCSPISGHKSVSWYQQVLGQGPQFIFQYYEKEERGRGNFPDRFSARQFPNYSSELNVNALLLGDSALYLCASSSDAQGYGYTFGSGTRLTVV.